The 21 T cell receptor beta chains below were found in one sample sequenced in a study of T cell responses to AZD1222 COVID-19 vaccine. The assay was immunoSEQ multiplex PCR, and TCRdb's table has in-frame clones only and misses some. The repertoire consists of approximately 190,000 clones, with approximately 90% occurring once and the leading ten covering over 0.75%. The material was peripheral blood, obtained on day 0 of AZD1222 vaccination. These receptors originate from an adult in good health.

The chain combines TRBV3-1 (or the pseudogene TRBV3-2) with TRBJ2-1; no firm D call. The CDR3 totals 16 residues. Germline V gives CDR1 LGHDT, CDR2 YNNKEL (reference sequence). Trimming stripped 0 bases from V and 5 bases from J, with 14 bases between. The CDR3: CASSQDSASHDNEQFF. CDR3 nucleotides: TGTGCCAGCAGCCAAGATTCGGCTAGTCACGACAATGAGCAGTTCTTC.

This clone turned up a few times. J is TRBJ1-1 and V is TRBV27; D gene unclear. This CDR3 is 13 amino acids long. CDR1 and CDR2 from the germline V gene are MNHEY and SMNVEV (reference sequence). The germline V and J ends were trimmed by 0 bases and 1 base, with 3 bases remaining between them. The CDR3 loop reads CASSLSENTEAFF. The CDR3 DNA sequence: TGTGCCAGCAGTTTATCAGAGAACACTGAAGCTTTCTTT.

This chain connects TRBV11-2 to TRBJ2-1, with TRBD2 matching 10 bases. Trimming cost V 1 base and J 4 bases; bases outside gene matches: 7. The CDR3 extends over 17 amino acids. From germline, CDR1 is SGHAT and CDR2 FQNNGV. The CDR3 DNA follows: TGTGCCAGCAGCTTAGTTTTCACTAGCGGGGAATACAATGAGCAGTTCTTC. Translated, it gives CASSLVFTSGEYNEQFF. Full variable domain (missing parts from reference TRBV11-2 and TRBJ2-1): EAGVAQSPRYKIIEKRQSVAFWCNPISGHATLYWYQQILGQGPKLLIQFQNNGVVDDSQLPKDRFSAERLKGVDSTLKIQPAKLEDSAVYLCASSLVFTSGEYNEQFFGPGTRLTVL.

The CDR3 loop reads CASSQERAGAGEQYF. The CDR3 bases are TGTGCCAGCAGCCAAGAGCGAGCGGGGGCGGGCGAGCAGTACTTC. The chain joins TRBV4-2 to TRBJ2-7; 8 bases are shared with TRBD2. Germline-derived CDR1 and CDR2 are LGHNA and YNFKEQ. The CDR3 has 15 residues. The trim removed 0 bases at V and 6 bases at J, leaving 7 bases unmatched.

The rearrangement links TRBV5-1 to TRBJ1-1; maybe TRBD1 (6 bases). The CDR3 totals 13 residues. Germline CDR1 SGHRS, CDR2 YFSETQ. Trimming shortened V by 4 bases and J by 4 bases, and 11 bases separated the two germline ends. The CDR3 loop reads CASSQQGGTEAFF. CDR3 coding DNA: TGCGCCAGCAGCCAACAGGGTGGCACTGAAGCTTTCTTT.

Here the CDR3 reads CASSPWNRVDTQYF. The CDR3 DNA reads as TGTGCCAGCAGTCCATGGAACAGGGTAGATACGCAGTATTTT. The V gene is TRBV13, the J gene TRBJ2-3; TRBD1 might be the D (6 bases). CDR3 length equals 14 residues. Trimming removed 6 bases from V and 5 bases from J, with 15 bases in between. The germline V gene has CDR1 PRHDT and CDR2 FYEKMQ (reference sequence).

The rearrangement uses TRBV5-4 and TRBJ1-1; D might be TRBD1 (6 bases). Trimming shortened V by 4 bases and J by 1 base, and 14 bases separated the two germline ends. Per the germline V gene, CDR1 is SGHNT and CDR2 is YYREEE (reference sequence). This CDR3 has 15 residues. CDR3: CASSKGVQGNTEAFF. The CDR3, as DNA: TGTGCCAGCAGCAAAGGCGTACAGGGGAACACTGAAGCTTTCTTT.

This clone was detected once. The chain is built from TRBV6-1 and TRBJ2-1, with 8 positions matching TRBD2. This CDR3 spans 14 amino acids. Unmatched junction bases numbered 4, after V lost 6 bases and J lost 3 bases. The germline V gene encodes CDR1 MNHNS and CDR2 SASEGT. CDR3 in amino acids: CASRVSGNYNEQFF. In DNA, the CDR3 is TGTGCCAGCAGGGTTAGCGGGAACTACAATGAGCAGTTCTTC.

This chain joins TRBV4-1 and TRBJ2-5, with D possibly TRBD2 on 6 matching bases. Trimming stripped 0 bases from V and 4 bases from J, with 12 bases between. Germline V lookup: CDR1 MGHRA, CDR2 YSYEKL. The CDR3 is 15 amino acids. The CDR3 loop is CASSQELGSRETQYF. The CDR3 coding sequence is TGCGCCAGCAGCCAAGAGCTCGGGAGCCGAGAGACCCAGTACTTC.

Worth noting for this clone: The same CDR3 also results from other DNA sequences found in this sample. V and J are TRBV5-1 and TRBJ1-1; unclear D gene. The V end lost 0 bases, the J end lost 1 base, and 7 bases lay between the germline ends. This CDR3 spans 14 amino acids. From germline, CDR1 is SGHRS and CDR2 YFSETQ. The CDR3 DNA sequence: TGCGCCAGCAGCTTGGGGGTTGGGAACACTGAAGCTTTCTTT. It encodes CASSLGVGNTEAFF.

This chain links TRBV19 with TRBJ1-2; D uncertain. CDR3 length: 14 amino acids. The germline V gene has CDR1 LNHDA and CDR2 SQIVND (reference sequence). Trimming removed 3 bases from V and 1 base from J, with 9 bases in between. The DNA of the CDR3 is TGTGCCAGTAGTATGCTGCAGCTTAACTATGGCTACACCTTC. Translated, it gives CASSMLQLNYGYTF.

The genes are TRBV6-1 and TRBJ1-5; perhaps TRBD1 as D (5 bases). The CDR3 is 15 amino acids. V was trimmed by 0 bases and J by 3 bases, leaving 9 bases between them. CDR1 MNHNS and CDR2 SASEGT come from the germline V gene. The CDR3 region has the DNA TGTGCCAGCAGTGAAGCCGGAGGGGACAATCAGCCCCAGCATTTT. It specifies CASSEAGGDNQPQHF.

The J gene is TRBJ2-7, the V gene TRBV7-9, with D possibly called TRBD1 or TRBD2 (5 bases each). The CDR3 is 15 residues long. Germline V gives CDR1 SEHNR, CDR2 FQNEAQ (reference sequence). The germline V and J ends were trimmed by 3 bases and 0 bases, with 12 bases remaining between them. CDR3 residues: CASSFDSGSSYEQYF. CDR3 in DNA: TGTGCCAGCAGCTTCGACAGTGGGAGCTCCTACGAGCAGTACTTC. The full variable domain, with the rest looked up from reference TRBV7-9 and TRBJ2-7, is DTGVSQNPRHKITKRGQNVTFRCDPISEHNRLYWYRQTLGQGPEFLTYFQNEAQLEKSRLLSDRFSAERPKGSFSTLEIQRTEQGDSAMYLCASSFDSGSSYEQYFGPGTRLTVT.

This sequence joins TRBV7-9 and TRBJ2-7; unclear D gene. This CDR3 has 15 residues. Looked up from germline, CDR1 is SEHNR and CDR2 is FQNEAQ (reference sequence). Between the trimmed V and J ends, which lost 5 bases and 4 bases, there was a span of 18 bases. CDR3 residues: CASSAPLPLPYEQYF. CDR3 sequence (DNA): TGTGCCAGCAGCGCCCCCCTCCCCCTCCCATACGAGCAGTACTTC.

This chain joins TRBV28 and TRBJ1-1; possibly TRBD1 for D (6 bases). This CDR3 has 12 amino acids. The germline CDR1 and CDR2 sequences are MDHEN and SYDVKM. With 3 bases removed from V and 11 bases from J, the gap between germline ends came to 13 bases. The CDR3 loop reads CASSFRTVGAFF. CDR3 bases: TGTGCCAGCAGTTTCCGGACAGTGGGGGCTTTCTTT.

V gene TRBV10-1 combines with J gene TRBJ2-1; weak D call: TRBD2 (6 bases). The CDR3 runs to 19 residues. Trimming took off 0 bases at V and 5 bases at J, with 23 bases between the two ends. CDR1 and CDR2 from the germline V gene are WNHNN and SYGVQD (reference sequence). CDR3: CASSESPRHFLDYHNEQFF. In nucleotides, the CDR3 is TGCGCCAGCAGTGAGTCCCCCCGACATTTCCTGGACTACCACAATGAGCAGTTCTTC.

Of note for this clone: Other DNA sequences in the sample encode the same CDR3. The chain recombines TRBV10-3 with TRBJ2-1; 9 bases align to TRBD2. CDR3 length: 17 residues. Trimming cost V 0 bases and J 5 bases; bases outside gene matches: 8. Looked up from germline, CDR1 is ENHRY and CDR2 is SYGVKD. CDR3 sequence (DNA): TGTGCCATCAGTGAGTCGAGGGCTAGCGGGGACCACAATGAGCAGTTCTTC. It codes for CAISESRASGDHNEQFF.

This clone showed up just once. The V gene is TRBV9, the J gene TRBJ1-5; D remains unclear. The CDR3 is 17 amino acids. V lost 2 bases and J 1 base, leaving 16 bases between the germline ends. CDR1 SGDLS and CDR2 YYNGEE come from the germline V gene. CDR3 in DNA: TGTGCCAGCAGCGTGTCAAGAAGGCTCAGCAGCAATCAGCCCCAGCATTTT. This translates into CASSVSRRLSSNQPQHF.

This clone was seen just once. The chain uses TRBV9 and TRBJ2-1; the match to TRBD2 covers 9 bases. V shed 3 bases and J 7 bases; nucleotides not matched to a gene: 8. The CDR3 runs 15 residues. The V gene's germline CDR1 is SGDLS and CDR2 YYNGEE. The CDR3: CASSAYSGSINEQFF. Here the CDR3 DNA reads TGTGCCAGCAGCGCCTATAGCGGGAGTATTAATGAGCAGTTCTTC.

The V gene is TRBV5-8, the J gene TRBJ1-2; D perhaps matches TRBD1 (6 bases). Per germline, CDR1 SGHTS and CDR2 YDEGEE. Trimming cost V 1 base and J 8 bases, with 15 bases left between them. This CDR3 is built from 14 residues. The CDR3 DNA follows: TGTGCCAGCAGCTTGAGGACAGCGCCGACGGGCTACACCTTC. This sequence encodes CASSLRTAPTGYTF.

This CDR3 reads CAISERGHIEAFF. CDR3 DNA: TGTGCCATCAGTGAGAGGGGACATATTGAAGCTTTCTTT. The V and J genes are TRBV10-3 and TRBJ1-1, with D tentatively TRBD1 (6 bases). Germline CDR1 reads ENHRY; CDR2 reads SYGVKD. With 2 bases removed from V and 7 bases from J, the gap between germline ends came to 11 bases. The CDR3 runs to 13 residues.